These T cell receptor beta chains were read from a single sample in a study of early stage breast cancer tumors. Using immunoSEQ multiplex PCR, the repertoire was profiled, and TCRdb retains in-frame clones only, with some absent. The sample records approximately 31,000 clones, approximately 70% being singletons. Sample: breast tumor tissue. These receptors were obtained from a person aged 30 to 39 with breast cancer. Each CDR3 is given with its conserved first and last residue. A D gene is named only where the DNA matches it firmly. A row's size may be missing; if present it is once, few, many or a size class.

-,TRBD1,TRBV9,TRBJ2-1,TGTGCCAGCAGCGTAGGGGGACAGGCGATAAACAATGAGCAGTTCTTC,CASSVGGQAINNEQFF
-,TRBD1,TRBV29-1,TRBJ2-7,TGCAGCGGCTTGGCCGGGACAGGGTTGTACGAGCAGTACTTC,CSGLAGTGLYEQYF
few,-,TRBV6-5,TRBJ2-7,TGTGCCAGCAGTTACTCGCCCAGCTCCTACGAGCAGTACTTC,CASSYSPSSYEQYF
-,TRBD1,TRBV2,TRBJ1-3,TGTGCCAGCAGCGCCGACAGGGGCTCTGGAAACACCATATATTTT,CASSADRGSGNTIYF
-,TRBD2,TRBV5-1,TRBJ2-1,TGCGCCAGCAGCTCCGGACGCCGCGGACGGGAGGTGTCTTACAATGAGCAGTTCTTC,CASSSGRRGREVSYNEQFF
few,TRBD2,TRBV7-2,TRBJ2-1,TGTGCCAGCAGCATAACTAGCGGACCCTACAATGAGCAGTTCTTC,CASSITSGPYNEQFF
-,TRBD2,TRBV30,TRBJ2-3,TGTGCCTGCCCCTTAGGTGCGGGAGGGGATACGCAGTATTTT,CACPLGAGGDTQYF
-,TRBD1,TRBV7-2,TRBJ1-1,TGTGCCAGCAGCTCGGGACAGGGGGGCCGCGCCCAGGCTTTCTTT,CASSSGQGGRAQAFF
few,-,TRBV7-9,TRBJ1-1,TGTGCCAGCAGCTTAGAGCCCGGGATGGGTGAAGCTTTCTTT,CASSLEPGMGEAFF
-,TRBD1,TRBV2,TRBJ2-5,TGTGCCAGTCATCTACAGGGGGCTGAGGAGACCCAGTACTTC,CASHLQGAEETQYF
-,-,TRBV6-4,TRBJ2-3,TGTGCCAGCAGCCTCTCGGGGTGGCGGGATACGCAGTATTTT,CASSLSGWRDTQYF
-,-,TRBV25-1,TRBJ2-7,TGTGCCAGCAGTGAGGCCGGGGGCCCCCGCGAGCAGTACTTC,CASSEAGGPREQYF
-,TRBD2,TRBV11-2,TRBJ2-5,TGTGCCAGCAGCTCCGAGGGAAGCGGGAGAGGGGAGACCCAGTACTTC,CASSSEGSGRGETQYF
-,-,TRBV28,TRBJ1-5,TGTGCCAGCAGTATCCCGGACAGCTGGAATCAGCCCCAGCATTTT,CASSIPDSWNQPQHF
-,-,TRBV18,TRBJ1-3,TGTGCCAGCTCCCCCGAGGGGAGCTCTGGAAACACCATATATTTT,CASSPEGSSGNTIYF
-,TRBD1,TRBV18,TRBJ2-6,TGTGCCAGCTCACCAAGACCTAACGGACAGGGTGACAACGTCCTGACTTTC,CASSPRPNGQGDNVLTF